This TCR beta chain was identified in a study of Ad26.COV2.S vaccination and SARS-CoV-2 variants. Study-level information: The COV1001 Ad26.COV2.S trial arm included the donor.

Points on this clone: Its antigen is still unknown.

Described treatment: around 19 received Ad26.COV2.S at low or high dose, single or two shots; 5 received placebo; per-sample allocation not given. Specimen acquisition occurred on day 63 following the initial vaccine or placebo injection. The donor was a Boston adult aged 18-55 years. TCRdb's table, derived via immunoSEQ multiplex PCR, lists solely in-frame clones and lacks some. Here the sample spans roughly 400,000 clones, about 92% being singletons. General study findings and limits: Whether participants received vaccine or placebo, their non-spike TCR breadth was similar.

This clonotype originated in a person aged 18 to 59 who received the Ad26.COV2.S COVID-19 vaccine or a placebo. The specimen comprised peripheral blood, sampled in a trial of Ad26.COV2.S vaccine versus placebo.

As DNA, the CDR3 is TGTGCCAGCAGCGGCCAGGGTCCCCTGGGGCATAGCACAGATACGCAGTATTTT. Its translation: CASSGQGPLGHSTDTQYF. This rearrangement joins TRBV7-9 to TRBJ2-3; a possible D gene is TRBD1 (5 bases). CDR1 is SEHNR and CDR2 is FQNEAQ in the germline V gene (reference sequence). Trimming left V 5 bases short and J 0 bases short, with 21 bases between. The CDR3 has 18 amino acids.